The clone carrying this TCR beta chain was recorded at least ten times. What it binds is unknown. There are 12 residues in the CDR3. Germline loops: CDR1 SNHLY, CDR2 FYNNEI. Trimming removed 3 bases from V and 3 bases from J, with 6 bases in between. Amplification of TCR beta CDR3 regions was performed using RNA transcripts as template. The HTBI primer set drove a first-round RT-PCR of the TCR CDR3. TCRdb reanalysed the multiplex PCR reads using MiXCR and keeps one entry per CDR3 protein. The sample carries about 620,000 distinct CDR3 sequences, 15% to 20% recorded once. This sample stems from a study of T cells in Graves' hyperthyroidism and ophthalmopathy. With a duration under 2 months, the hyperthyroidism was newly diagnosed in patients aged 18 to 65. In making diagnoses, clinical symptoms, serum thyroxine and TRAb, thyroid ultrasound and orbital computed tomography were all used. Study results and caveats: Expanded thyroid clonotypes (above 0.001) were mostly also found in blood.

Sequenced material: blood. This sequence joins TRBV2 and TRBJ2-7; D gene uncertain. This sequence was found in a woman aged 25 to 45 with Graves' hyperthyroidism. CDR3 coding DNA: TGTGCCAGCAGTGACCACATCTACGAGCAGTACTTC. This translates into CASSDHIYEQYF.